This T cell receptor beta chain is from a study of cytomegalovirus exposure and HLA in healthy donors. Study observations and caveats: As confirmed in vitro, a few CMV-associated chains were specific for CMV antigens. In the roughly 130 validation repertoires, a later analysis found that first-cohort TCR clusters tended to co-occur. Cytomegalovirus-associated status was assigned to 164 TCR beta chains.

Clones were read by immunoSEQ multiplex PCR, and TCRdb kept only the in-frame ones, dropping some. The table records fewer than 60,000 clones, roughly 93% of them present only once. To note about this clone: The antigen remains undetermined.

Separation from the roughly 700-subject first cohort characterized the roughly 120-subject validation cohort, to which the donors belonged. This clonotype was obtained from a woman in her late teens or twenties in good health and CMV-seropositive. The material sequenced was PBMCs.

CDR3 amino acids: CASSPHPTETGPYYEQYF. CDR3 coding DNA: TGTGCCAGCAGCCCTCACCCGACGGAGACAGGACCCTACTACGAGCAGTACTTC. The chain joins TRBV9 to TRBJ2-7, with a possible D match to TRBD1 (6 bases). V lost 4 bases to trimming and J lost 3 bases, with 26 bases between them. The CDR3 consists of 18 residues. The V gene's germline CDR1 is SGDLS and CDR2 YYNGEE.